This T cell receptor (beta chain) was observed in a study of cytomegalovirus exposure and HLA in healthy donors. The PCR made use of 60 Vbeta and 13 Jbeta primers. Profiled with immunoSEQ multiplex PCR; TCRdb holds only in-frame clones, not every one. Among around 150,000 clones listed, around 10% were seen once. Regarding this clone: What it binds is unknown.

The germline V gene has CDR1 LNHDA and CDR2 SQIVND (reference sequence). CDR3 length equals 13 residues. The V end was cut by 3 bases, the J end by 4 bases, with 9 bases between. Whole-study findings and limits: Indistinguishable V segments, including TRBV6-2 and TRBV6-3, were excluded. The records held CMV serostatus as the only immune exposure information.

This sequence originates from a male donor in good health and CMV-seronegative. The rearrangement links TRBV19 to TRBJ1-2; D not resolved. The sample was PBMCs. In DNA form, the CDR3 reads TGTGCCAGTAGTATCTCGCCAGGCTATGGCTACACCTTC. Encoded protein: CASSISPGYGYTF.